Below, 18 T cell receptor beta chains from the same sample are listed, as sequenced in a study of beta chain features in type 1 diabetes. What was sequenced were expressed TCRB transcripts, since all of the isolated RNA had been reverse transcribed. Sequencing was performed with immunoSEQ multiplex PCR; in TCRdb, only in-frame clones are kept and a portion is missing. This sample has approximately 140,000 clones, with about 7% found just once. Sequenced input: central memory CD4+ T cells from blood. The receptors were gathered from a woman younger than 45 in good health.

This clone was seen a few times. The chain uses TRBV7-9 and TRBJ2-5; D is possibly TRBD2 (6 bases). This CDR3 is built from 12 residues. Trimming cost V 3 bases and J 7 bases, with 9 bases left between them. Germline assignment: CDR1 SEHNR and CDR2 FQNEAQ (reference sequence). CDR3: CASSFSEGTQYF. In DNA, the CDR3 is TGTGCCAGCAGCTTCTCGGAGGGGACCCAGTACTTC.

This clone was seen many times. The V and J genes are TRBV19 and TRBJ2-3, with TRBD1 matching over 9 bases. Trimming removed 7 bases from V and 4 bases from J; junction bases left unmatched: 6. The CDR3 runs 14 residues. Germline assignment: CDR1 LNHDA and CDR2 SQIVND (reference sequence). CDR3 sequence reads: CASTSGQGADTQYF. The CDR3, as DNA: TGTGCCAGTACCTCGGGACAGGGAGCAGATACGCAGTATTTT.

The chain joins TRBV5-4 to TRBJ1-1; D is unclear. The V gene lost 2 bases and the J gene lost 3 bases, with 8 bases spanning the gap. This CDR3 has 13 amino acids. Germline V gene sequence: CDR1 SGHNT, CDR2 YYREEE (reference sequence). The CDR3 sequence is CASSFQVDTEAFF. CDR3 DNA: TGTGCCAGCAGCTTTCAGGTCGACACTGAAGCTTTCTTT.

This clone was observed a handful of times. The genes are TRBV7-8 and TRBJ2-3; TRBD1 agrees at 7 bases. CDR3 length: 14 amino acids. Trimming took 5 bases from V and 2 from J; bases not matched to a gene: 4. Germline V gene lookup returns CDR1 SGHVS and CDR2 FQNEAQ. The CDR3 sequence is CASSIQGYTDTQYF. The CDR3 DNA follows: TGTGCCAGCAGCATACAGGGGTACACAGATACGCAGTATTTT.

This clone was recorded a few times. The chain combines TRBV6-1 with TRBJ2-7; 7 nucleotides align to TRBD1. Germline CDR1 MNHNS, CDR2 SASEGT. The ends lost 1 base at V and 3 bases at J; junction bases unmatched: 6. The CDR3 consists of 15 residues. The CDR3 region is CASSEEGQTFYEQYF. The CDR3 bases are TGTGCCAGCAGTGAAGAGGGACAGACCTTCTACGAGCAGTACTTC.

This clone was found a few times. The chain combines TRBV28 with TRBJ2-3; 7 bases are a match to TRBD1. Trimming cost V 8 bases and J 2 bases; bases outside gene matches: 16. CDR1 is MDHEN, CDR2 SYDVKM, per germline. This CDR3 spans 17 amino acids. The CDR3 nucleotides read TGTGCCAGCCTCGGGACAGCTGGCCCACGGGTCACAGATACGCAGTATTTT. This translates into CASLGTAGPRVTDTQYF.

This chain joins TRBV19 and TRBJ2-1; perhaps TRBD1 as D (5 bases). V was shortened by 6 bases and J by 9 bases, with 15 bases between the two germline ends. CDR3 length: 13 amino acids. CDR1 is LNHDA, CDR2 SQIVND, per germline (reference sequence). The CDR3 protein is CASRVVGAGEQFF. The CDR3 nucleotides read TGTGCCAGTAGGGTGGTTGGGGCCGGTGAGCAGTTCTTC.

In its sample, this clone was seen many times. The rearrangement links TRBV28 to TRBJ2-4, with 9 bases aligning to TRBD1. Germline lookup yields CDR1 MDHEN and CDR2 SYDVKM. V gave up 9 bases and J gave up 6 bases; unmatched junction bases: 6. The CDR3 totals 13 residues. DNA of the CDR3: TGTGCCAGTGGGGGACAGGGAGTAAACATTCAGTACTTC. It is translated as CASGGQGVNIQYF.

This clone was recorded only once. V usage is TRBV19 and J usage is TRBJ2-5, with 11 positions matching TRBD2. The CDR3 contains 13 residues. Losses at the gene ends were 5 bases for V and 7 bases for J; bases not matched to a gene: 3. Germline assignment: CDR1 LNHDA and CDR2 SQIVND (reference sequence). Here the CDR3 reads CASSPGTSGTQYF. CDR3 sequence (DNA): TGTGCCAGTAGTCCAGGGACTAGCGGGACCCAGTACTTC.

This clone was counted a few times. The chain combines TRBV4-2 with TRBJ2-7, with 8 bases lining up with TRBD2. The CDR3 covers 18 residues. Germline-derived CDR1 and CDR2 are LGHNA and YNFKEQ. Germline trimming cut 3 bases from V and 3 bases from J; bases unmatched to any gene: 16. CDR3 DNA sequence: TGTGCCAGCAGCCAGGGGTGGACGAGCGGGAGCGTCAGCTACGAGCAGTACTTC. Translation gives CASSQGWTSGSVSYEQYF.

J is TRBJ2-6 and V is TRBV27; TRBD2 agrees at 15 bases. The germline V gene encodes CDR1 MNHEY and CDR2 SMNVEV (reference sequence). The CDR3 totals 19 residues. Trimming took 2 bases from V and 1 from J; bases not matched to a gene: 3. CDR3 loop: CASSLLGLAGGSGANVLTF. The CDR3 coding sequence is TGTGCCAGCAGTTTACTCGGACTAGCGGGAGGGTCTGGGGCCAACGTCCTGACTTTC.

The chain uses TRBV6-5 and TRBJ1-4; D remains unclear. This CDR3 has 14 residues. V was shortened by 5 bases and J by 0 bases, with 7 bases between the two germline ends. Germline lookup yields CDR1 MNHEY and CDR2 SVGAGI. The CDR3 DNA is TGTGCCAGCAGTCCGACTGCAACTAATGAAAAACTGTTTTTT. Translating gives CASSPTATNEKLFF.

The gene calls are TRBV7-2 and TRBJ2-1; 11 bases are shared with TRBD1. After removal of 7 bases from V and 9 bases from J, the junction contained 5 bases not matched to a gene. The CDR3 length is 13 residues. The V gene's germline CDR1 is SGHTA and CDR2 FQGNSA. In DNA, the CDR3 is TGTGCCAGCACGGACAGGGGGCGCGTTGAGCAGTTCTTC. Amino acids: CASTDRGRVEQFF.

This clone was picked up a small number of times. This sequence joins TRBV5-4 and TRBJ2-1; D possibly corresponds to TRBD1 (5 bases). This CDR3 spans 14 amino acids. V was shortened by 0 bases and J by 8 bases, with 12 bases between the two germline ends. CDR1 is SGHNT and CDR2 is YYREEE in the germline V gene (reference sequence). The CDR3 bases are TGTGCCAGCAGCTTGGTCGCGACAGAGGATGAGCAGTTCTTC. Translation: CASSLVATEDEQFF.

The chain is built from TRBV5-1 and TRBJ2-1; 7 bases fit TRBD1. Trimming at V came to 0 bases and at J to 0 bases, leaving 3 bases not matched to a gene. The CDR3 length is 16 residues. Germline values: CDR1 SGHRS, CDR2 YFSETQ. CDR3 nucleotides: TGCGCCAGCAGCTTGGGCGACAGGGTCTCCTACAATGAGCAGTTCTTC. This translates into CASSLGDRVSYNEQFF.

This clone has only one observation. The chain recombines TRBV6-5 with TRBJ1-1; D is unclear. The V gene's germline CDR1 is MNHEY and CDR2 SVGAGI. The V end was cut by 6 bases, the J end by 3 bases, with 14 bases between. The length of the CDR3 is 14 residues. The CDR3 DNA is TGTGCCAGCAGCATCGCGGAATGGGACACTGAAGCTTTCTTT. Encoded protein: CASSIAEWDTEAFF.

This clone came up a few times. This sequence joins TRBV7-2 and TRBJ1-1; 9 bases agree with TRBD1. The CDR3 runs to 14 residues. V dropped 4 bases and J dropped 1; count of bases not matched to a gene: 1. Germline-derived CDR1 and CDR2 are SGHTA and FQGNSA. The CDR3 loop reads CASSWTGANTEAFF. The CDR3 nucleotides are TGTGCCAGCAGCTGGACAGGGGCGAACACTGAAGCTTTCTTT.

This chain links TRBV18 with TRBJ2-3; 10 nucleotides match TRBD1. CDR1 is KGHSH and CDR2 is LQKENI in the germline V gene. This CDR3 region has 15 residues. J lost 1 base, V lost 2 bases, and 0 bases had no gene match. CDR3: CASSPGTGGTDTQYF. The CDR3 coding sequence is TGTGCCAGCTCACCAGGGACAGGGGGCACAGATACGCAGTATTTT.